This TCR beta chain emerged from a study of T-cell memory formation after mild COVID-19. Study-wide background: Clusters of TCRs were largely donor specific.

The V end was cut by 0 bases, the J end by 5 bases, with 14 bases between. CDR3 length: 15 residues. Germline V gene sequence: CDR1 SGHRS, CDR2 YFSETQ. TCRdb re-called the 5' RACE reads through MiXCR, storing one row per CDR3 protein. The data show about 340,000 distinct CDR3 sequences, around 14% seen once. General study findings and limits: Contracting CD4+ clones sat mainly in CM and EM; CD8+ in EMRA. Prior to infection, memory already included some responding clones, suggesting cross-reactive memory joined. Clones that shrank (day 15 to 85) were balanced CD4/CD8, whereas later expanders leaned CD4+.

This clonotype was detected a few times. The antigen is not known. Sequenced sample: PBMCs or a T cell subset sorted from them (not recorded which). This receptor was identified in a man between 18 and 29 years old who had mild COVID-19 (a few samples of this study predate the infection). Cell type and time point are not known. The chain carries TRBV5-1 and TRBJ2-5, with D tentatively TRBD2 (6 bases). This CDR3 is CASSLDGGAVETQYF. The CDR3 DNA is TGCGCCAGCAGCTTGGATGGAGGGGCGGTGGAGACCCAGTACTTC.